This TCR beta chain comes out of a study of neurological immune-mediated disorders. V was pared by 3 bases and J by 3 bases, with 9 bases between. The CDR3 runs to 13 residues. Looked up from germline, CDR1 is LGHNA and CDR2 is YNFKEQ. It was by 5'RACE with 10-nucleotide random UMIs that the cDNA was made. TCRdb itself ran the 5' RACE reads through MiXCR, one entry per CDR3 protein. Here the sample spans tens of thousands of distinct CDR3 sequences, around a tenth being singletons. There are many counts of this clonotype. The TCR comes from a man aged 40-49 years in good health. This chain connects TRBV4-2 to TRBJ2-7; D unresolved. The specimen sequenced was PBMCs. The DNA of the CDR3 is TGTGCCAGCAGCCAGCCAGACCGCTACGAGCAGTACTTC. This sequence encodes CASSQPDRYEQYF.